The T cell receptor beta chain described here comes from a study of blood T cell repertoires in COVID-19. Across the study: Acute-phase and convalescent COVID-19 samples originated in the United States, Italy and Spain. Nucleic acid was either cDNA or gDNA, and it came from T cells, B-cell-depleted T cells, or PBMCs.

Authors' analysis steps: How many nucleated cells were present was estimated from reference gene primer amplification. Sequenced by immunoSEQ multiplex PCR; TCRdb stores in-frame clones only, minus some. That table furnishes V, J and clone size, whereas the DNA furnished D and trimming. The sample includes 200,000 to 300,000 clones, 88% of them seen just once. CDR1 is MNHEY and CDR2 is SVGAGI in the germline V gene. The CDR3 extends over 15 amino acids. The sequenced sample was peripheral blood. J is TRBJ2-6 and V is TRBV6-5; weak D call: TRBD2 (6 bases). The sequence came from an elderly man with acute or convalescent COVID-19. The CDR3 reads CVAAGTFSGANVLTF. CDR3 nucleotides: TGTGTTGCGGCGGGGACTTTCTCTGGGGCCAACGTCCTGACTTTC.